The 11 T cell receptor beta chains reported below all come from one sample, sequenced in a study of CXCR3-negative and CXCR3-positive naive CD8 T cells. The study made its TRB cDNA libraries by 5' RACE, adding UMI labels. TCRdb re-called the 5' RACE reads; one entry per CDR3 protein, DNA not given. The sample features some 6,000 distinct CDR3 sequences, with 2% in its top ten. The sequencing sample was made of naive CXCR3- CD8+ T cells from blood. Subset in this sample: CD45RO-CCR7+CD27+CD95- naive CD8+ T cells lacking CXCR3 (TNR3-). All receptors come from a human donor in good health. Some clones in this sample may be carry-over from other donors' samples.

V and J are TRBV7-2 and TRBJ2-3; TCRdb names TRBD2, which stays unverified in the absence of DNA. Germline CDR1 SGHTA, CDR2 FQGNSA. The CDR3 length is 16 residues. CDR3: CASSLAGGGPTDTQYF. Filled out from reference TRBV7-2 and TRBJ2-3, the complete variable domain reads GAGVSQSPSNKVTEKGKDVELRCDPISGHTALYWYRQSLGQGLEFLIYFQGNSAPDKSGLPSDRFSAERTGGSVSTLTIQRTQQEDSAVYLCASSLAGGGPTDTQYFGPGTRLTVL.

The rearrangement links TRBV5-1 to TRBJ2-1; the TCRdb D gene call, TRBD2, has no DNA to confirm it. This CDR3 is built from 15 residues. Germline assignment: CDR1 SGHRS and CDR2 YFSETQ. The CDR3 is CASSSGTSGPNEQFF.

According to its frequency, this clonotype is medium-sized. This sequence joins TRBV5-4 and TRBJ2-7; as DNA is missing, the TRBD2 call by TCRdb cannot be tested. The germline V gene encodes CDR1 SGHNT and CDR2 YYREEE (reference sequence). The CDR3 is 15 amino acids. CDR3: CASSRRTSGLYEQYF.

V is TRBV20-1 and J is TRBJ1-3; TCRdb proposes TRBD1, but this gene call is untestable without DNA. The CDR3 runs to 16 residues. CDR1 is DFQATT, CDR2 SNEGSKA, per germline (reference sequence). The CDR3 protein is CSARTNRGRMGNTIYF.

This sequence joins TRBV7-2 and TRBJ2-2; with no DNA, the TCRdb D assignment of TRBD2 cannot be verified. Germline V lookup: CDR1 SGHTA, CDR2 FQGNSA. The CDR3 runs to 15 residues. CDR3 region: CASSYRDYHTGELFF.

The chain combines TRBV7-3 with TRBJ2-1; TCRdb names TRBD2, which stays unverified in the absence of DNA. CDR1 is SGHTA, CDR2 FQGTGA, per germline. This CDR3 region has 15 residues. CDR3 loop: CASSSLAGSYNEQFF.

This clonotype is medium-sized by frequency. The J gene is TRBJ2-1, the V gene TRBV7-6; the TRBD2 assignment by TCRdb is unverifiable without DNA. The CDR3 length is 21 residues. In germline, CDR1 is SGHVS, CDR2 FNYEAQ. CDR3 protein: CASSPRTEPGLAGGIYNEQFF.

The chain is built from TRBV29-1 and TRBJ2-2; TCRdb's D call, TRBD2, is unchecked because there is no DNA. The germline V gene has CDR1 SQVTM and CDR2 ANQGSEA. The CDR3 has 14 residues. This CDR3 is CSALAGVGTGELFF.

Measured by frequency, this clonotype is medium-sized. V and J are TRBV7-2 and TRBJ2-7; checking the TCRdb D call of TRBD2 is not possible without DNA. This CDR3 spans 18 amino acids. Germline V gene sequence: CDR1 SGHTA, CDR2 FQGNSA. CDR3 loop: CASSSTPSGLAGKYEQYF. The variable domain in full, completed from reference TRBV7-2 and TRBJ2-7, reads GAGVSQSPSNKVTEKGKDVELRCDPISGHTALYWYRQSLGQGLEFLIYFQGNSAPDKSGLPSDRFSAERTGGSVSTLTIQRTQQEDSAVYLCASSSTPSGLAGKYEQYFGPGTRLTVT.

This clonotype is classed as medium-sized by frequency. The chain links TRBV9 to TRBJ2-1; TCRdb's D call, TRBD1, is unchecked because there is no DNA. From germline, CDR1 is SGDLS and CDR2 YYNGEE. This CDR3 has 15 amino acids. The CDR3 loop reads CASSLSGTANNEQFF.

The CDR3 loop reads CASSFSEGATHTEAFF. The chain is built from TRBV11-2 and TRBJ1-1; TCRdb gives TRBD1 as the D gene, but with no DNA this cannot be confirmed. This CDR3 region has 16 residues. Germline lookup yields CDR1 SGHAT and CDR2 FQNNGV. The full variable domain, completed using reference TRBV11-2 and TRBJ1-1, is EAGVAQSPRYKIIEKRQSVAFWCNPISGHATLYWYQQILGQGPKLLIQFQNNGVVDDSQLPKDRFSAERLKGVDSTLKIQPAKLEDSAVYLCASSFSEGATHTEAFFGQGTRLTVV.